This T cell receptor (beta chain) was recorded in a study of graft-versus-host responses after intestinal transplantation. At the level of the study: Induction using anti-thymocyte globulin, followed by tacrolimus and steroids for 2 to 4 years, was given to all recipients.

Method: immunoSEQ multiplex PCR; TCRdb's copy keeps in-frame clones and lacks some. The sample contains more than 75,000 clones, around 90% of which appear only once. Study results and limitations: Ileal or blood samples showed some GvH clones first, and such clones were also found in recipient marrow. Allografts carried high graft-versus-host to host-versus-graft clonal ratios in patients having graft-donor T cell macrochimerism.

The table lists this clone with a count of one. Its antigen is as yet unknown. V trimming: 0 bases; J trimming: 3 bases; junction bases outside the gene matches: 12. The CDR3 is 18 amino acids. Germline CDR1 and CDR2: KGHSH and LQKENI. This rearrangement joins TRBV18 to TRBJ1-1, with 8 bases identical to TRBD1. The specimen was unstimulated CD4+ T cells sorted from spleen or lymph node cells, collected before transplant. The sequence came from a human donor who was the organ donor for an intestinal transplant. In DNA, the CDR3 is TGTGCCAGCTCACCACCGGGACTAAGACAGGGGAGGGACACTGAAGCTTTCTTT. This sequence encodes CASSPPGLRQGRDTEAFF.